Reported below is one T cell receptor beta chain. The antigen is not known. This sample was included in a study of cytomegalovirus exposure and HLA in healthy donors. Researchers ran the PCR with 60 Vbeta and 13 Jbeta primers. The data were produced by immunoSEQ multiplex PCR, yet TCRdb's version contains in-frame clones alone and is incomplete. Of roughly 110,000 clones in the sample, about 64% were seen once. Overall study findings and caveats: Indistinguishable V segments such as TRBV6-2 and TRBV6-3 were excluded. As was reported, the classifier diagnosed cytomegalovirus status with high specificity and sensitivity.

The CDR3 is 14 residues long. With 5 bases clipped from V and 3 bases from J, the junction kept 5 bases outside the gene matches. Per the germline V gene, CDR1 is SGHTA and CDR2 is FQGNSA. Sequenced sample: PBMCs. The sequence derives from a man aged 18 to 30 in good health and CMV-seropositive. The rearrangement links TRBV7-2 to TRBJ1-1; 8 bases agree with TRBD1. The CDR3, as DNA: TGTGCCAGCAGCGCCTACAGGGGGTACACTGAAGCTTTCTTT. It encodes CASSAYRGYTEAFF.